This is a list of T cell receptor beta chains from one sample in a study of cytomegalovirus exposure and HLA in healthy donors. Repertoires were generated with immunoSEQ multiplex PCR, while TCRdb's copy carries only in-frame clones and drops some. The sample has around 210,000 clones, approximately 85% seen once. The specimen was PBMCs. These receptors were taken from a girl aged 2-15 years in good health and CMV-seronegative. Both conserved end residues are part of each CDR3. D genes are given only for firm matches. Clone size is shown for a subset of rows, as once, few, many or a class of expanded clone.

- 15 TRBJ2-2 TRBV27 - CASRRGRNGGGELFF TGTGCCAGCAGGCGGGGCAGGAATGGAGGCGGGGAGCTGTTTTTT
- 15 TRBJ1-4 TRBV11-2 TRBD1 CASRLTDRANEKLFF TGTGCCAGCAGACTGACGGACAGGGCTAATGAAAAACTGTTTTTT
- 12 TRBJ1-2 TRBV7-9 - CASSLQDTGYTF TGTGCCAGCAGCTTACAGGACACTGGCTACACCTTC
- 13 TRBJ1-1 TRBV6-4 - CASSRQGSTEAFF TGTGCCAGCAGTAGGCAGGGCAGCACTGAAGCTTTCTTT
- 17 TRBJ2-3 TRBV7-9 TRBD2 CSSSSGTSGGATDTQYF TGTTCCAGCAGTTCCGGGACTAGCGGGGGGGCCACAGATACGCAGTATTTT
- 15 TRBJ1-5 TRBV19 TRBD1 CASRPTGGRNQPQHF TGTGCCAGTCGACCGACAGGGGGTAGGAATCAGCCCCAGCATTTT
- 12 TRBJ2-1 TRBV28 TRBD2 CASSSGGRPQFF TGTGCCAGCAGTTCGGGGGGACGGCCGCAGTTCTTC
- 17 TRBJ1-3 TRBV7-9 - CSSSYPSDGTSGNTIYF TGTTCCAGCAGCTACCCTAGTGACGGTACCTCTGGAAACACCATATATTTT
- 14 TRBJ2-7 TRBV6-1 - CASARGTFSYEQYF TGTGCCAGCGCAAGGGGTACCTTCTCCTACGAGCAGTACTTC
- 16 TRBJ1-4 TRBV6-1 TRBD1 CASSAALQGAREKLFF TGTGCCAGCAGTGCAGCTTTACAGGGGGCTAGGGAAAAACTGTTTTTT
- 14 TRBJ2-1 TRBV10-1 - CASSESLRAGEQFF TGCGCCAGCAGTGAGTCGCTTAGGGCGGGTGAGCAGTTCTTC
- 15 TRBJ1-1 TRBV7-9 - CASSLAQGSNTEAFF TGTGCCAGCAGCTTAGCGCAGGGTTCGAACACTGAAGCTTTCTTT
- 12 TRBJ1-2 TRBV27 - CASRGQDDGYTF TGTGCCAGCAGGGGGCAGGATGATGGCTACACCTTC
- 13 TRBJ1-1 TRBV6-5 - CASSVRGGAEAFF TGTGCCAGCTCGGTTCGGGGGGGCGCTGAAGCTTTCTTT
- 12 TRBJ1-2 TRBV29-1 - CRGGDPNYGYTF TGCAGGGGGGGGGATCCTAACTATGGCTACACCTTC
- 16 TRBJ2-7 TRBV7-6 - CASSLDGTNHYYEQYF TGTGCCAGCAGCTTAGACGGGACAAACCATTACTACGAGCAGTACTTC
- 15 TRBJ1-1 TRBV6-1 TRBD1 CASSPQGVRQDGAFF TGTGCCAGCAGTCCCCAGGGGGTTCGGCAGGACGGAGCTTTCTTT
few 14 TRBJ1-2 TRBV7-9 TRBD1 CASTRDRGHYGYTF TGTGCCAGCACCCGGGACAGGGGGCACTATGGCTACACCTTC
- 14 TRBJ1-2 TRBV7-9 - CASVNREEVRGYTF TGTGCCAGCGTGAACAGGGAAGAAGTGCGGGGCTACACCTTC
- 15 TRBJ2-5 TRBV6-5 TRBD1 CASSYGTGGSETQYF TGTGCCAGCAGTTACGGGACAGGGGGCTCGGAGACCCAGTACTTC
- 17 TRBJ2-3 TRBV27 - CASSLSMIRGRTDTQYF TGTGCCAGCAGTTTATCGATGATCCGCGGGCGGACAGATACGCAGTATTTT
once 13 TRBJ2-5 TRBV14 - CASSQDRGGAQYF TGTGCCAGCAGCCAAGACAGGGGTGGCGCCCAGTACTTC
- 14 TRBJ2-5 TRBV2 - CASREVQYQETQYF TGTGCCAGCAGAGAGGTCCAGTACCAAGAGACCCAGTACTTC
- 16 TRBJ2-7 TRBV5-1 TRBD1 CASSLRTGRSSYEQYF TGCGCCAGCAGCTTACGGACAGGGAGAAGCTCCTACGAGCAGTACTTC
- 14 TRBJ2-1 TRBV7-8 TRBD1 CASSLGNRGDEQFF TGTGCCAGCAGCTTAGGTAACAGGGGAGATGAGCAGTTCTTC
- 17 TRBJ2-5 TRBV2 TRBD2 CASSPWRGAVYQETQYF TGTGCCAGCTCTCCATGGCGGGGGGCGGTATACCAAGAGACCCAGTACTTC
- 17 TRBJ2-1 TRBV30 - CAWSGLGAGANYNEQFF TGTGCCTGGAGTGGCCTGGGGGCGGGGGCAAACTACAATGAGCAGTTCTTC
- 15 TRBJ1-2 TRBV6-1 - CASSVLQGSNYGYTF TGTGCCAGCAGTGTCTTACAGGGTTCCAACTATGGCTACACCTTC
- 15 TRBJ1-4 TRBV6-5 TRBD1 CASRPTTGGNEKLFF TGTGCCAGCAGGCCGACGACAGGGGGAAATGAAAAACTGTTTTTT
- 15 TRBJ2-1 TRBV6-5 TRBD2 CASSSPAGGPDEQFF TGTGCCAGCAGCTCTCCAGCGGGGGGGCCAGATGAGCAGTTCTTC
- 15 TRBJ2-7 TRBV7-2 - CASSLAQGRGGEQYF TGTGCCAGCAGCTTAGCGCAGGGGAGGGGGGGCGAGCAGTACTTC
- 17 TRBJ2-1 TRBV5-5 - CASSLLGELSSYNEQFF TGTGCCAGCAGCTTGCTCGGGGAACTCAGCTCCTACAATGAGCAGTTCTTC
- 16 TRBJ2-1 TRBV25-1 TRBD1 CASSGQGGSSYNEQFF TGTGCCAGCAGTGGACAGGGCGGCAGCTCCTACAATGAGCAGTTCTTC
- 13 TRBJ2-7 TRBV5-6 TRBD1 CASSYTGASEQYF TGTGCCAGCAGTTATACAGGGGCTAGTGAGCAGTACTTC
- 14 TRBJ1-3 TRBV7-6 - CASRETSSGNTIYF TGTGCCAGCAGGGAGACCTCCTCTGGAAACACCATATATTTT
- 12 TRBJ2-7 TRBV29-1 TRBD2 CSVGGLGGEQYF TGCAGCGTTGGGGGACTAGGGGGCGAGCAGTACTTC
once 16 TRBJ2-3 TRBV13 TRBD2 CASSLTAGEGTDTQYF TGTGCCAGCAGTTTAACAGCGGGAGAGGGCACAGATACGCAGTATTTT
- 16 TRBJ2-2 TRBV9 - CASSVAAGASTGELFF TGTGCCAGCAGCGTAGCCGCGGGGGCCTCCACCGGGGAGCTGTTTTTT
few 14 TRBJ2-7 TRBV6-5 - CASSGWRSSYEQYF TGTGCCAGCAGCGGGTGGCGGAGCTCCTACGAGCAGTACTTC
- 16 TRBJ2-1 TRBV6-6 TRBD2 CASSSPSGRGYNEQFF TGTGCCAGCAGTTCACCGAGCGGGAGGGGTTACAATGAGCAGTTCTTC
- 12 TRBJ2-7 TRBV18 - CASSPGTYEQYF TGTGCCAGCTCACCCGGGACCTACGAGCAGTACTTC
- 15 TRBJ2-1 TRBV12-5 - CASGPRGGRVNEQFF TGTGCTAGTGGTCCGAGGGGGGGCAGGGTCAATGAGCAGTTCTTC
- 15 TRBJ1-2 TRBV5-1 - CASSLVSGTNYGYTF TGCGCCAGCAGCTTGGTGTCAGGGACTAACTATGGCTACACCTTC
once 15 TRBJ1-6 TRBV5-5 TRBD1 CASSWRDRRNSPLHF TGTGCCAGCAGCTGGCGGGACAGGCGGAATTCACCCCTCCACTTT
- 13 TRBJ2-7 TRBV27 TRBD2 CASSYAGGYEQYF TGTGCCAGCAGTTACGCGGGAGGGTACGAGCAGTACTTC
- 13 TRBJ1-5 TRBV30 TRBD1 CAWSRQGGQPQHF TGTGCCTGGAGTAGACAGGGAGGTCAGCCCCAGCATTTT
- 15 TRBJ2-1 TRBV7-9 - CASSLDGSSYNEQFF TGTGCCAGCAGCTTAGACGGGAGCTCCTACAATGAGCAGTTCTTC
- 11 TRBJ2-5 TRBV29-1 - CSVARRETQYF TGCAGCGTTGCTAGGCGAGAGACCCAGTACTTC
- 14 TRBJ1-5 TRBV7-9 - CASSSKGVLQPQHF TGTGCCAGCAGCTCAAAGGGAGTTTTGCAGCCCCAGCATTTT
once 10 TRBJ2-4 TRBV7-2 - CASGQPIQYF TGTGCCAGCGGACAGCCCATTCAGTACTTC
- 13 TRBJ2-3 TRBV6-1 TRBD2 CASGGVRTDTQYF TGTGCCAGCGGGGGGGTCCGCACAGATACGCAGTATTTT
- 12 TRBJ1-2 TRBV5-8 - CASSWGQGGYTF TGTGCCAGCAGCTGGGGTCAGGGTGGCTACACCTTC
- 16 TRBJ2-7 TRBV4-1 TRBD2 CASSLSTSGAPYEQYF TGCGCCAGCAGCCTCTCGACTAGCGGGGCCCCCTACGAGCAGTACTTC